The 29 T cell receptor beta chains presented below share a single source sample, sequenced in a study of T cell responses to AZD1222 COVID-19 vaccine. The data were produced by immunoSEQ multiplex PCR, yet TCRdb's version contains in-frame clones alone and is incomplete. The profile shows 90,000 to 120,000 clones, more than 85% of them singletons. The sequencing here drew on peripheral blood, taken on day 0 of AZD1222 vaccination. Every receptor here comes from an adult in good health.

The genes are TRBV5-1 and TRBJ2-5; D is perhaps TRBD1 (6 bases). The CDR3 extends over 16 amino acids. The germline CDR1 and CDR2 sequences are SGHRS and YFSETQ. V lost 5 bases to trimming and J lost 1 base, with 18 bases between them. DNA for the CDR3: TGCGCCAGCAGTCACCAAACAGGGAAGGGCCAAGAGACCCAGTACTTC. Its translation: CASSHQTGKGQETQYF.

Turning to this clone: Since a much larger clone is just one base distant, this may be a read error. The J gene is TRBJ1-1, the V gene TRBV6-5; tentatively, D is TRBD1 (6 bases). CDR3 length: 12 amino acids. V was trimmed by 6 bases and J by 4 bases, leaving 9 bases between them. Germline CDR1 reads MNHEY; CDR2 reads SVGAGI. The CDR3 bases are TGTGCCAGCAGGTTACAGGGCACTGAAGCTTTCTTT. This codes for CASRLQGTEAFF.

The chain is built from TRBV30 and TRBJ1-2, with TRBD1 matching over 8 bases. Losses at the gene ends were 4 bases for V and 3 bases for J; bases not matched to a gene: 10. CDR1 is GTSNPN and CDR2 is SVGIG in the germline V gene (reference sequence). The CDR3 sequence is 15 residues long. As DNA, the CDR3 is TGTGCCTGGAATAAAGGTCCAGGGGGCGACTATGGCTACACCTTC. It translates to CAWNKGPGGDYGYTF.

The chain is built from TRBV16 and TRBJ2-2, with D possibly matching TRBD1 (6 bases). Trimming stripped 0 bases from V and 0 bases from J, with 14 bases between. CDR3 length: 18 residues. Germline V gene sequence: CDR1 KGHSY, CDR2 FQNENV. This chain's CDR3 is CASSQSYLNRANTGELFF. CDR3 DNA: TGTGCCAGCAGCCAATCGTATTTAAACAGGGCGAACACCGGGGAGCTGTTTTTT.

This clone appeared many times. The chain uses TRBV28 and TRBJ1-5; TRBD1 might be the D (5 bases). V was shortened by 10 bases and J by 0 bases, with 13 bases between the two germline ends. Germline V gene sequence: CDR1 MDHEN, CDR2 SYDVKM. The CDR3 contains 14 residues. The CDR3 DNA follows: TGTGCCATCGGGGACGGTTATAGCAATCAGCCCCAGCATTTT. The encoded protein is CAIGDGYSNQPQHF. Full variable domain (rest looked up from reference TRBV28 and TRBJ1-5): DVKVTQSSRYLVKRTGEKVFLECVQDMDHENMFWYRQDPGLGLRLIYFSYDVKMKEKGDIPEGYSVSREKKERFSLILESASTNQTSMYLCAIGDGYSNQPQHFGDGTRLSIL.

The chain uses TRBV6-2 or TRBV6-3 and TRBJ2-3, with TRBD2 identical over 7 bases. The germline V gene has CDR1 MNHEY and CDR2 SVGEGT. Losses at the gene ends were 6 bases for V and 2 bases for J; bases not matched to a gene: 17. This CDR3 has 18 amino acids. CDR3 protein: CASSRTTVPSGATDTQYF. The CDR3 nucleotides read TGTGCCAGCAGCCGGACCACAGTCCCAAGCGGGGCCACAGATACGCAGTATTTT.

This chain joins TRBV6-5 and TRBJ2-3; TRBD2 matches at 7 bases. J was trimmed by 6 bases and V by 4 bases; bases with no gene match: 10. Germline CDR1 is MNHEY and CDR2 is SVGAGI. The CDR3 is 15 amino acids. The CDR3 loop is CASSLRLSGKDTQYF. CDR3 nucleotide sequence: TGTGCCAGCAGTTTGAGGCTCAGCGGGAAGGATACGCAGTATTTT.

The chain recombines TRBV4-1 with TRBJ2-6; D is uncertain. This CDR3 contains 18 residues. The germline gives CDR1 MGHRA, CDR2 YSYEKL. Trimming left V 5 bases short and J 0 bases short, with 17 bases between. The CDR3: CASSARRIEDSGANVLTF. CDR3 in DNA: TGCGCCAGCAGCGCCCGACGGATAGAGGACTCTGGGGCCAACGTCCTGACTTTC.

The J gene is TRBJ2-7, the V gene TRBV11-1; D perhaps matches TRBD2 (6 bases). Per germline, CDR1 SGHAT and CDR2 FQDESV (reference sequence). The CDR3 contains 13 residues. Trimming removed 3 bases at V and 7 bases at J, with 13 bases between. The CDR3 region is CASSLGHGGEQYF. DNA for the CDR3: TGTGCCAGCAGCTTGGGCCATGGGGGGGAGCAGTACTTC.

The V call is TRBV29-1, the J call TRBJ2-1, with TRBD1 matching over 10 bases. J lost 9 bases, V lost 4 bases, and 3 bases had no gene match. Germline V lookup: CDR1 SQVTM, CDR2 ANQGSEA. This CDR3 has 12 residues. The chain's CDR3 is CSVGTGGFEQFF. The CDR3, as DNA: TGCAGCGTTGGGACAGGGGGATTTGAGCAGTTCTTC.

The CDR3 region has the DNA TGTGCCAGCAGCCGCGGGGGTGGGGATTCACCCCTCCACTTT. This encodes CASSRGGGDSPLHF. The chain links TRBV5-4 to TRBJ1-6, with a tentative D call TRBD1 (5 bases). The CDR3 covers 14 residues. V was shortened by 4 bases and J by 8 bases, with 13 bases between the two germline ends. The germline gives CDR1 SGHNT, CDR2 YYREEE (reference sequence).

This clone showed up just once. The genes are TRBV11-2 and TRBJ1-2; 9 bases line up with TRBD1. The J segment lost 5 bases and the V segment lost 5 bases, leaving 6 bases of the junction unmatched. Germline V gene sequence: CDR1 SGHAT, CDR2 FQNNGV. This CDR3 comprises 14 residues. The CDR3 reads CASSPLDRGYGYTF. In nucleotides, the CDR3 is TGTGCCAGCAGCCCCCTGGACAGGGGTTATGGCTACACCTTC.

This sequence joins TRBV6-4 and TRBJ2-1, with D unresolved. Germline V CDR1 and CDR2: MRHNA, SNTAGT. The CDR3 length is 13 residues. The V and J ends lost 0 bases and 7 bases respectively, with 7 bases between them. The CDR3: CASSDSAANEQFF. As DNA, the CDR3 is TGTGCCAGCAGTGACTCTGCCGCAAATGAGCAGTTCTTC.

J is TRBJ1-1 and V is TRBV27, with D hard to call. Per the germline V gene, CDR1 is MNHEY and CDR2 is SMNVEV (reference sequence). The germline V and J ends were trimmed by 2 bases and 3 bases, with 10 bases remaining between them. CDR3 length: 14 residues. In DNA form, the CDR3 reads TGTGCCAGCAGTTTAGGCGGGGAGTACACTGAAGCTTTCTTT. Protein sequence: CASSLGGEYTEAFF.

In its sample, this clone was seen once. The V call is TRBV12-5, the J call TRBJ2-2, with a possible D match to TRBD1 (6 bases). CDR1 is LGHNT, CDR2 FRNRAP, per germline. The CDR3 is made up of 15 amino acids. Between the trimmed V and J ends, which lost 1 base and 6 bases, there was a span of 12 bases. In nucleotides, the CDR3 is TGTGCTAGTGGTTTGGGTCAGGGGTTCTCCGGGGAGCTGTTTTTT. Protein product: CASGLGQGFSGELFF.

Only one count was recorded for this clone. The rearrangement uses TRBV5-1 and TRBJ2-7; the match to TRBD2 covers 9 bases. The CDR3 extends over 13 amino acids. V shed 9 bases and J 0 bases; nucleotides not matched to a gene: 4. In germline, CDR1 is SGHRS, CDR2 YFSETQ. In nucleotides, the CDR3 is TGCGCCAACGGACTAGCGCACTCCTACGAGCAGTACTTC. It yields the protein CANGLAHSYEQYF.

The chain is built from TRBV10-2 and TRBJ2-1; 7 nucleotides line up with TRBD2. The ends lost 3 bases at V and 0 bases at J; junction bases unmatched: 14. The CDR3 has 19 amino acids. In germline, CDR1 is WSHSY, CDR2 SAAADI. The CDR3 sequence: CASSDPWGRAFSSYNEQFF. The CDR3 nucleotides read TGCGCCAGCAGTGACCCCTGGGGGAGGGCCTTTAGCTCCTACAATGAGCAGTTCTTC.

The V gene is TRBV6-5, the J gene TRBJ2-7; no clear D gene. Trimming took off 4 bases at V and 2 bases at J, with 9 bases between the two ends. Germline V gives CDR1 MNHEY, CDR2 SVGAGI. The CDR3 is 13 amino acids. The CDR3 region has the DNA TGTGCCAGCAGTTCCATTGGGGCCTACGAGCAGTACTTC. This sequence encodes CASSSIGAYEQYF.

V gene TRBV11-2 combines with J gene TRBJ2-1; TRBD2 might be the D (5 bases). Germline CDR1 reads SGHAT; CDR2 reads FQNNGV. The germline V and J ends were trimmed by 1 base and 4 bases, with 8 bases remaining between them. The CDR3 extends over 14 amino acids. The CDR3 sequence is CASSLVSGYNEQFF. CDR3 bases: TGTGCCAGCAGCTTAGTCAGCGGTTACAATGAGCAGTTCTTC.

The V and J genes are TRBV19 and TRBJ1-3, with unresolved D. The CDR3 runs 16 residues. V was trimmed by 5 bases and J by 2 bases, leaving 16 bases between them. Germline lookup yields CDR1 LNHDA and CDR2 SQIVND (reference sequence). The CDR3 spells CASSPPREWTGNTIYF. In nucleotides, the CDR3 is TGTGCCAGTAGTCCCCCCCGGGAGTGGACTGGAAACACCATATATTTT.

The rearrangement links TRBV5-1 to TRBJ1-6, with TRBD1 matching over 7 bases. Per the germline V gene, CDR1 is SGHRS and CDR2 is YFSETQ. Unmatched junction bases numbered 7, after V lost 0 bases and J lost 10 bases. This CDR3 has 15 amino acids. The CDR3 DNA reads as TGCGCCAGCAGCTTGGGACAGGGCAGCGGGTCACCCCTCCACTTT. Its translation is CASSLGQGSGSPLHF.

The chain recombines TRBV30 with TRBJ2-7; TRBD2 agrees at 8 bases. The junction had 9 bases not matched to a gene; V was cut back by 8 bases and J by 3 bases. CDR1 and CDR2 from the germline V gene are GTSNPN and SVGIG (reference sequence). CDR3 length: 13 amino acids. The CDR3: CARGGTFGYEQYF. CDR3 sequence (DNA): TGTGCCCGCGGGGGGACATTTGGCTACGAGCAGTACTTC.

This rearrangement joins TRBV5-1 to TRBJ2-1, with a tentative D call TRBD1 (6 bases). CDR1 and CDR2 from the germline V gene are SGHRS and YFSETQ. Deletions cut 4 bases from V and 3 bases from J, with 14 bases between. CDR3 size: 15 residues. CDR3 in DNA: TGCGCCAGCAGCCAAGGACAGAACCTCTACAATGAGCAGTTCTTC. Translating gives CASSQGQNLYNEQFF.

This clone turned up a few times. The V gene is TRBV6-6, the J gene TRBJ1-3, with D perhaps matching TRBD1 (5 bases). The V gene's germline CDR1 is MNHNY and CDR2 SVGAGI (reference sequence). V lost 8 bases to trimming and J lost 0 bases, with 17 bases between them. CDR3 length: 16 amino acids. CDR3 residues: CASLGGTTASGNTIYF. The CDR3 DNA follows: TGTGCCAGCCTTGGAGGGACTACCGCCTCTGGAAACACCATATATTTT.

CDR3 loop: CASSERQGKDEQFF. The CDR3, as DNA: TGTGCCAGCAGTGAAAGACAGGGGAAGGATGAGCAGTTCTTC. This sequence joins TRBV2 and TRBJ2-1, with 8 bases lining up with TRBD1. The CDR3 extends over 14 amino acids. Trimming cost V 2 bases and J 8 bases; bases outside gene matches: 5. Germline-derived CDR1 and CDR2 are SNHLY and FYNNEI.

V usage is TRBV6-5 and J usage is TRBJ1-5; D possibly corresponds to TRBD1 (6 bases). Germline loops: CDR1 MNHEY, CDR2 SVGAGI. V lost 5 bases and J lost 2, with 10 bases in between. This CDR3 has 14 amino acids. This chain's CDR3 is CASSLSGGNQPQHF. CDR3 bases: TGTGCCAGCAGTCTCTCAGGGGGCAATCAGCCCCAGCATTTT.

The chain recombines TRBV28 with TRBJ2-5, with D perhaps TRBD1 (5 bases). CDR3 size: 15 residues. CDR1 and CDR2 from the germline V gene are MDHEN and SYDVKM. The V gene lost 6 bases and the J gene lost 4 bases, with 18 bases spanning the gap. As DNA, the CDR3 is TGTGCCAGCAGCCGCCACCCCAGGGAAGGAGAGACCCAGTACTTC. Its translation is CASSRHPREGETQYF.

This chain connects TRBV18 to TRBJ2-3, with D unresolved. V shed 5 bases and J shed 2 bases, with 2 bases lying between them. CDR1 and CDR2 (germline): KGHSH, LQKENI. The CDR3 has 11 residues. CDR3: CASSYTDTQYF. CDR3 DNA sequence: TGTGCCAGCTCATACACAGATACGCAGTATTTT.

The chain links TRBV30 to TRBJ2-2; the D is unclear. The V end was cut by 8 bases, the J end by 6 bases, with 19 bases between. This CDR3 spans 14 amino acids. CDR1 and CDR2 (germline): GTSNPN, SVGIG (reference sequence). CDR3 in DNA: TGTGCCCCACCCGGGCTAGATAAGGCCGGGGAGCTGTTTTTT. Protein product: CAPPGLDKAGELFF.